These 21 T cell receptor beta chains were sequenced from one sample in a study of blood T cell repertoires in COVID-19. TCRdb's copy holds only in-frame clones and misses some; the assay was immunoSEQ multiplex PCR. The sample yields 350,000 or so clones, nearly 90% seen once. The sample taken for sequencing was peripheral blood. All receptors come from a young man with active or convalescent COVID-19.

The table lists this clone with a count of one. The J gene is TRBJ2-1, the V gene TRBV7-2; 13 bases are a match to TRBD2. CDR1 and CDR2 (germline): SGHTA, FQGNSA. The CDR3 has 16 residues. V lost 5 bases and J lost 5; bases outside the gene matches: 6. Here the CDR3 reads CASSGGLAGLHNEQFF. CDR3 nucleotide sequence: TGTGCCAGCAGCGGGGGACTAGCGGGACTTCACAATGAGCAGTTCTTC. Drawing the rest from reference TRBV7-2 and TRBJ2-1, the complete variable domain is GAGVSQSPSNKVTEKGKDVELRCDPISGHTALYWYRQSLGQGLEFLIYFQGNSAPDKSGLPSDRFSAERTGGSVSTLTIQRTQQEDSAVYLCASSGGLAGLHNEQFFGPGTRLTVL.

The chain employs TRBV5-1 and TRBJ2-2, with 7 positions matching TRBD1. Germline CDR1 SGHRS, CDR2 YFSETQ. The CDR3 loop spans 17 amino acids. The ends lost 2 bases at V and 1 base at J; junction bases unmatched: 8. The CDR3 region is CASSLGPGTVNTGELFF. CDR3 coding DNA: TGCGCCAGCAGCTTAGGGCCCGGGACAGTGAACACCGGGGAGCTGTTTTTT.

This chain joins TRBV28 and TRBJ1-5; unclear D gene. Looked up from germline, CDR1 is MDHEN and CDR2 is SYDVKM. Trimming pared 7 bases from V and 2 bases from J, leaving 6 bases between. CDR3 size: 12 residues. CDR3 DNA sequence: TGTGCCAGCAAACAAGGCAATCAGCCCCAGCATTTT. As protein: CASKQGNQPQHF.

The chain has TRBV6-5 and TRBJ1-1; the match to TRBD1 covers 10 bases. The CDR3 totals 16 residues. J lost 6 bases, V lost 0 bases, and 7 bases had no gene match. The V gene's germline CDR1 is MNHEY and CDR2 SVGAGI. The DNA of the CDR3 is TGTGCCAGCAGTTACTCGGGACAGGGGATCGTCGCTGAAGCTTTCTTT. Protein sequence: CASSYSGQGIVAEAFF.

This clone appeared a single time. This chain joins TRBV29-1 and TRBJ2-4; tentative D call: TRBD1 (6 bases). CDR3 size: 13 residues. V lost 5 bases to trimming and J lost 3 bases, with 11 bases between them. Per germline, CDR1 SQVTM and CDR2 ANQGSEA. The CDR3 DNA reads TGCAGCGTTTCAGGGGTTGGCAAAAACATTCAGTACTTC. This gives the protein CSVSGVGKNIQYF.

V and J are TRBV5-1 and TRBJ2-2; the D gene is possibly TRBD1 (6 bases). The V gene's germline CDR1 is SGHRS and CDR2 YFSETQ. The CDR3 consists of 17 residues. V lost 0 bases and J 0 bases, leaving 12 bases between the germline ends. The CDR3 DNA is TGCGCCAGCAGCTTGGCCGTCGACAGGTCGAACACCGGGGAGCTGTTTTTT. This codes for CASSLAVDRSNTGELFF.

This chain links TRBV15 with TRBJ2-3; a weak D match, TRBD2 (6 bases). Per the germline V gene, CDR1 is LNHNV and CDR2 is YYDKDF (reference sequence). The V gene lost 0 bases and the J gene lost 2 bases, with 18 bases spanning the gap. The CDR3 is 18 residues long. The CDR3 spells CATSRDIGGIKSTDTQYF. In nucleotides, the CDR3 is TGTGCCACCAGCAGAGATATCGGAGGGATAAAATCCACAGATACGCAGTATTTT.

Here the CDR3 reads CASSLYRENQETQYF. Here the CDR3 DNA reads TGTGCCAGCAGTTTATACCGGGAAAACCAAGAGACCCAGTACTTC. The chain employs TRBV27 and TRBJ2-5; D perhaps matches TRBD2 (5 bases). In germline, CDR1 is MNHEY, CDR2 SMNVEV (reference sequence). Trimming stripped 1 base from V and 0 bases from J, with 9 bases between. The CDR3 is 15 residues long.

V and J are TRBV29-1 and TRBJ2-7; a weak D match, TRBD2 (5 bases). V lost 2 bases and J 1 base, leaving 12 bases between the germline ends. This CDR3 region has 14 residues. Germline CDR1 and CDR2: SQVTM and ANQGSEA. The CDR3 nucleotides are TGCAGCGTTGAACAGGAGGATGCTTCCTACGAGCAGTACTTC. It translates to CSVEQEDASYEQYF.

DNA for the CDR3: TGTGCCAGCAGTCCCTGGAGTAATTCACCCCTCCACTTT. This encodes CASSPWSNSPLHF. The rearrangement uses TRBV12-3 or TRBV12-4 and TRBJ1-6; D unclear. This CDR3 comprises 13 residues. The ends were cut back, 5 bases at V and 6 bases at J, with 8 bases in the middle.

V is TRBV6-5 and J is TRBJ1-5, with 7 bases matching TRBD1. Germline-derived CDR1 and CDR2 are MNHEY and SVGAGI. J lost 7 bases, V lost 5 bases, and 8 bases had no gene match. The CDR3 has 14 amino acids. Here the CDR3 reads CASSNNRGGQPQHF. The CDR3 DNA follows: TGTGCCAGCAGTAACAACAGGGGCGGACAGCCCCAGCATTTT.

The rearrangement links TRBV6-5 to TRBJ1-1; D remains unclear. Trimming took 6 bases from V and 2 from J, leaving 13 bases between them. From germline, CDR1 is MNHEY and CDR2 SVGAGI. CDR3 size: 14 residues. CDR3 in DNA: TGTGCCAGCAGCAGATCCCGGGTTAACACTGAAGCTTTCTTT. Amino acid sequence: CASSRSRVNTEAFF.

The chain is built from TRBV3-1 (or the pseudogene TRBV3-2) and TRBJ1-4; 9 bases fit TRBD1. Germline CDR1 LGHDT, CDR2 YNNKEL (reference sequence). The CDR3 has 15 residues. The ends lost 1 base at V and 7 bases at J; junction bases unmatched: 4. CDR3 protein: CASSQGQGGGEKLFF. In DNA form, the CDR3 reads TGTGCCAGCAGCCAAGGACAGGGGGGTGGTGAAAAACTGTTTTTT.

The rearrangement joins TRBV14 to TRBJ2-7; D perhaps matches TRBD2 (5 bases). The CDR3 consists of 13 residues. Germline CDR1 SGHDN, CDR2 FVKESK. Between the trimmed V and J ends, which lost 1 base and 6 bases, there was a span of 10 bases. The CDR3 DNA is TGTGCCAGCAGCCAAGGGGGAGTGTCCGAGCAGTACTTC. Translated, it gives CASSQGGVSEQYF.

This sequence joins TRBV18 and TRBJ2-7; 8 bases line up with TRBD2. V gave up 3 bases and J gave up 4 bases; unmatched junction bases: 5. This CDR3 comprises 14 residues. From germline, CDR1 is KGHSH and CDR2 LQKENI. CDR3 sequence reads: CASSPGRGTYEQYF. The CDR3 DNA reads TGTGCCAGCTCACCCGGGAGGGGAACGTACGAGCAGTACTTC.

The chain couples TRBV7-2 to TRBJ1-6; D gene unclear. From germline, CDR1 is SGHTA and CDR2 FQGNSA. The CDR3 sequence is 15 residues long. The V end was cut by 5 bases, the J end by 5 bases, with 13 bases between. Here the CDR3 DNA reads TGTGCCAGCAGCAGCCGCCGTAAGAATAATTCACCCCTCCACTTT. Translated: CASSSRRKNNSPLHF.

Comment on this clone: One end of the junction does not line up with germline, which may come from a read error. The chain joins TRBV7-3 to TRBJ2-1; D may be TRBD2 (5 bases). Germline CDR1 reads SGHTA; CDR2 reads FQGTGA. This CDR3 contains 13 residues. The CDR3 nucleotides are TGTGCCAGCAGCTTAAGTTTAGCGAGAATGCCGCTCTTC. Its translation: CASSLSLARMPLF.

The chain carries TRBV7-2 and TRBJ2-1; D uncertain. This CDR3 is 16 amino acids long. Trimming removed 5 bases at V and 6 bases at J, with 20 bases between. The germline V gene encodes CDR1 SGHTA and CDR2 FQGNSA. This CDR3 reads CASSTSAVIKGNEQFF. The CDR3 DNA reads as TGTGCCAGCAGCACCAGCGCAGTGATCAAAGGCAATGAGCAGTTCTTC.

The chain joins TRBV19 to TRBJ1-5, with 7 bases that match TRBD1. The CDR3 is made up of 17 amino acids. After removal of 9 bases from V and 8 bases from J, the junction contained 22 bases not matched to a gene. Germline CDR1 reads LNHDA; CDR2 reads SQIVND (reference sequence). CDR3 DNA: TGTGCCAGCCGGGACAGAGGAAGTAAAGGGTCTATCGAGCCCCAGCATTTT. The encoded protein is CASRDRGSKGSIEPQHF.

The chain employs TRBV28 and TRBJ1-3, with 7 bases identical to TRBD1. The CDR3 runs to 16 residues. Trimming took 6 bases from V and 4 from J; bases not matched to a gene: 12. Per germline, CDR1 MDHEN and CDR2 SYDVKM. CDR3 nucleotides: TGTGCCAGCAGGACTCAAGGGGGCTATAGGGGAAACACCATATATTTT. It yields the protein CASRTQGGYRGNTIYF.

The chain joins TRBV5-1 to TRBJ2-5; 12 nucleotides align to TRBD2. This CDR3 spans 17 amino acids. The junction had 10 bases not matched to a gene; V was cut back by 3 bases and J by 4 bases. Germline-derived CDR1 and CDR2 are SGHRS and YFSETQ. The CDR3 DNA reads TGCGCCAGCAGCTCGACTAGCGGGGGTAGCGTGGGAGAGACCCAGTACTTC. It is translated as CASSSTSGGSVGETQYF.